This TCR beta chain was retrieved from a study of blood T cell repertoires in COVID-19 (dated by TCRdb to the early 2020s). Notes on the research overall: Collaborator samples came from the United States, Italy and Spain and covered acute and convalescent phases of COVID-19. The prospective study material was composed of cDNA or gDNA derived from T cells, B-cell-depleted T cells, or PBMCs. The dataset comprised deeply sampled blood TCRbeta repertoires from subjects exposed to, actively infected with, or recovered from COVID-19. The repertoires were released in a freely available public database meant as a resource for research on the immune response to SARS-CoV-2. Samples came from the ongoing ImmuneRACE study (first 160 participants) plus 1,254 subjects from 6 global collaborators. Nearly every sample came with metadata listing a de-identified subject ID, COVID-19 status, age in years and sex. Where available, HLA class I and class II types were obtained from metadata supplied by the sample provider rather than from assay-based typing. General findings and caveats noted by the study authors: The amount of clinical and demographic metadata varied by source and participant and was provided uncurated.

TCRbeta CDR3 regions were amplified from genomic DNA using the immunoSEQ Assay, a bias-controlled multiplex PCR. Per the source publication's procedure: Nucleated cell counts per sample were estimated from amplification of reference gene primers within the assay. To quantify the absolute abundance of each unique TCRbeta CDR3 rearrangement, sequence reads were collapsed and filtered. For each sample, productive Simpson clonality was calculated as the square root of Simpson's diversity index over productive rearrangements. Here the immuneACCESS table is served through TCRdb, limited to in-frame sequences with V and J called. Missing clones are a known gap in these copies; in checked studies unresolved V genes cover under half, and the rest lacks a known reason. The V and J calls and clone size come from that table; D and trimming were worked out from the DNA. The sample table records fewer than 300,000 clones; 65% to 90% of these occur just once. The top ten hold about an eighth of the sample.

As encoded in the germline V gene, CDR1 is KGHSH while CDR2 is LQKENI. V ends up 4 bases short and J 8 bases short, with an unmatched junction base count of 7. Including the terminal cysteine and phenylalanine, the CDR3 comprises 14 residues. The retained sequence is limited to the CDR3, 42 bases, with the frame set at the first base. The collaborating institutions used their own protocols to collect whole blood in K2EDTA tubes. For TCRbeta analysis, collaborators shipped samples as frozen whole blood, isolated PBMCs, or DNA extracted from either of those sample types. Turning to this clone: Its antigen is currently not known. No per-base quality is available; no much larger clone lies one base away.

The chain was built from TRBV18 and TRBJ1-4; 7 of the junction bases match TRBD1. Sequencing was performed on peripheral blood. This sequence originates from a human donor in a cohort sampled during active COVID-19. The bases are TGTGCCAGCTCACTACAGGGGAGTGACGAAAAACTGTTTTTT. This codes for CASSLQGSDEKLFF.